The 13 T cell receptor beta chains given below trace back to one sample, sequenced in a study of T cell responses to AZD1222 COVID-19 vaccine. Method: immunoSEQ multiplex PCR; TCRdb's copy keeps in-frame clones and lacks some. The table lists 100,000 to 150,000 clones, 88% of them singletons. Specimen: peripheral blood, collected on day 0 of AZD1222 vaccination. These receptors came from an adult in good health.

The chain is built from TRBV28 and TRBJ1-2; 7 nucleotides match TRBD1. The CDR3 totals 13 residues. Germline values: CDR1 MDHEN, CDR2 SYDVKM. V trimming: 4 bases; J trimming: 6 bases; junction bases outside the gene matches: 5. The CDR3 sequence is CASSSDRYHGYTF. The CDR3 bases are TGTGCCAGCAGTTCGGACAGGTACCATGGCTACACCTTC.

The chain joins TRBV19 to TRBJ1-1; 7 bases map to TRBD1. The junction had 11 bases not matched to a gene; V was cut back by 6 bases and J by 1 base. Germline V gene sequence: CDR1 LNHDA, CDR2 SQIVND (reference sequence). This CDR3 has 16 residues. CDR3 loop: CASSSDRPRKNTEAFF. The CDR3, as DNA: TGTGCCAGTAGCTCGGACAGGCCTAGGAAGAACACTGAAGCTTTCTTT. The full variable domain, completed using reference TRBV19 and TRBJ1-1, is DGGITQSPKYLFRKEGQNVTLSCEQNLNHDAMYWYRQDPGQGLRLIYYSQIVNDFQKGDIAEGYSVSREKKESFPLTVTSAQKNPTAFYLCASSSDRPRKNTEAFFGQGTRLTVV.

The table lists this clone with a few counts. This sequence joins TRBV5-1 and TRBJ1-1; D is perhaps TRBD1 (6 bases). The CDR3 has 14 residues. With 4 bases removed from V and 2 bases from J, the gap between germline ends came to 12 bases. Germline V gene data show CDR1 as SGHRS and CDR2 as YFSETQ. The CDR3 is CASSAGQYNTEAFF. The CDR3 coding sequence is TGCGCCAGCAGCGCCGGACAGTATAACACTGAAGCTTTCTTT.

V and J are TRBV5-5 and TRBJ1-6; no reliable D call. Trimming left V 1 base short and J 7 bases short, with 6 bases between. Germline V gene data show CDR1 as SGHKS and CDR2 as YYEKEE (reference sequence). This CDR3 comprises 13 residues. CDR3 amino acids: CASSLTKNSPLHF. The CDR3 DNA is TGTGCCAGCAGCTTGACTAAGAATTCACCCCTCCACTTT.

J is TRBJ1-5 and V is TRBV24-1, with 9 bases identical to TRBD1. The CDR3 sequence is 15 residues long. V dropped 10 bases and J dropped 2; count of bases not matched to a gene: 8. CDR1 is KGHDR, CDR2 SFDVKD, per germline. CDR3 sequence: CATIPDRGGNQPQHF. In nucleotides, the CDR3 is TGTGCCACTATACCCGACAGGGGGGGCAATCAGCCCCAGCATTTT.

V is TRBV11-1 and J is TRBJ2-3, with D tentatively TRBD1 (6 bases). The CDR3 sequence is 16 residues long. V was pared by 5 bases and J by 5 bases, with 20 bases between. In germline, CDR1 is SGHAT, CDR2 FQDESV (reference sequence). The CDR3 DNA reads TGTGCCAGCAGCCCCTGGACAGACCTTATCCGAGATACGCAGTATTTT. Translation gives CASSPWTDLIRDTQYF.

This sequence joins TRBV24-1 and TRBJ1-5; TRBD1 might be the D (6 bases). V was pared by 3 bases and J by 7 bases, with 24 bases between. The CDR3 runs to 18 residues. Germline V gene data show CDR1 as KGHDR and CDR2 as SFDVKD. CDR3 nucleotides: TGTGCCACCAGTGATGATTCCAATCGGGGGGCGGTGGGGCAGCCCCAGCATTTT. Translating it yields CATSDDSNRGAVGQPQHF.

This clone has only one observation. The V call is TRBV12-3 or TRBV12-4, the J call TRBJ2-7; 7 nucleotides agree with TRBD1. This CDR3 region has 13 residues. The V and J ends lost 7 bases and 2 bases, in that order; junction bases with no gene match: 5. The CDR3 DNA reads as TGTGCCAGCACCCGGGACAGCCCCTACGAGCAGTACTTC. Amino acids: CASTRDSPYEQYF.

The chain employs TRBV6-4 and TRBJ1-1, with D maybe TRBD1 (5 bases). CDR3 length: 14 amino acids. Trimming took 5 bases from V and 3 from J, leaving 13 bases between them. CDR1 is MRHNA, CDR2 SNTAGT, per germline. CDR3 loop: CASSFRAEDTEAFF. In DNA form, the CDR3 reads TGTGCCAGCAGTTTCAGGGCAGAGGACACTGAAGCTTTCTTT.

This chain links TRBV28 with TRBJ1-4; possibly TRBD1 for D (6 bases). This CDR3 has 16 residues. V gave up 5 bases and J gave up 3 bases, with 16 bases separating them. From germline, CDR1 is MDHEN and CDR2 SYDVKM. The CDR3 loop reads CASSPAITGSNEKLFF. DNA of the CDR3: TGTGCCAGCAGTCCCGCGATAACAGGGTCTAATGAAAAACTGTTTTTT.

The CDR3: CASSFRDRLNTEAFF. The CDR3 nucleotides read TGTGCCAGCAGTTTCCGGGACAGACTGAACACTGAAGCTTTCTTT. V is TRBV27 and J is TRBJ1-1; 7 nucleotides match TRBD1. CDR3 size: 15 residues. CDR1 is MNHEY, CDR2 SMNVEV, per germline (reference sequence). V shed 3 bases and J 0 bases; nucleotides not matched to a gene: 4.

This chain connects TRBV5-1 to TRBJ2-2, with 10 bases aligning to TRBD2. This CDR3 comprises 16 residues. J gave up 2 bases and V 4 bases, and 5 bases lay outside the gene matches. Germline V lookup: CDR1 SGHRS, CDR2 YFSETQ. The CDR3 sequence is CASSRLAGVNTGELFF. Here the CDR3 DNA reads TGCGCCAGCAGCCGGCTAGCGGGGGTAAACACCGGGGAGCTGTTTTTT.

The CDR3 nucleotides are TGTGCCAGCAGCGTAGTCGGGACAGGGAATAATTCACCCCTCCACTTT. Amino acids: CASSVVGTGNNSPLHF. The chain is built from TRBV9 and TRBJ1-6; TRBD1 aligns across 9 bases. Per germline, CDR1 SGDLS and CDR2 YYNGEE. After removal of 0 bases from V and 5 bases from J, the junction contained 3 bases not matched to a gene. The CDR3 length is 16 residues.